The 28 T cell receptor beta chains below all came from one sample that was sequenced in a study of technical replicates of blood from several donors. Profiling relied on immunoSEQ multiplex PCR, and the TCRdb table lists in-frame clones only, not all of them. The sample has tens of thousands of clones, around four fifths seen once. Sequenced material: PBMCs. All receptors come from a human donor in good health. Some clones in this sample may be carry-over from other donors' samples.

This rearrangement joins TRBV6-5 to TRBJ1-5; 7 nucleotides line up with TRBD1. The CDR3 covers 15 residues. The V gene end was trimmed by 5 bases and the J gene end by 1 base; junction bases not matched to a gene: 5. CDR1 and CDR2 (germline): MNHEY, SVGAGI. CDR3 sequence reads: CASSRDRASNQPQHF. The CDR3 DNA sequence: TGTGCCAGCAGTCGGGACAGAGCGAGCAATCAGCCCCAGCATTTT.

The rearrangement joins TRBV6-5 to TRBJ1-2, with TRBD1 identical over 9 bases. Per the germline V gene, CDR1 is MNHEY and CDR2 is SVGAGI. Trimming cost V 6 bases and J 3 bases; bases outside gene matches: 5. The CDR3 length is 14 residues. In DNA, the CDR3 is TGTGCCAGCAGGCCGACAGGGGGATACTATGGCTACACCTTC. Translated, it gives CASRPTGGYYGYTF.

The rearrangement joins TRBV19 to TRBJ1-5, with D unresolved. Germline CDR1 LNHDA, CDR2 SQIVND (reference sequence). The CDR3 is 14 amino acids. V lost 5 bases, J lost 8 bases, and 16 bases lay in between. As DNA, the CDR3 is TGTGCCAGTAGTGGAGGGTTAGGACCGAAGCCCCAGCATTTT. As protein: CASSGGLGPKPQHF.

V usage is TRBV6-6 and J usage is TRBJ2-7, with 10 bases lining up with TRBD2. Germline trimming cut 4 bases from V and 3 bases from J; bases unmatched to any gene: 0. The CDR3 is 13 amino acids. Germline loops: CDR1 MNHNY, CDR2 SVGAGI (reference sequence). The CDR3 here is CASSLAGGYEQYF. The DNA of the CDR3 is TGTGCCAGCAGTTTAGCGGGGGGCTACGAGCAGTACTTC.

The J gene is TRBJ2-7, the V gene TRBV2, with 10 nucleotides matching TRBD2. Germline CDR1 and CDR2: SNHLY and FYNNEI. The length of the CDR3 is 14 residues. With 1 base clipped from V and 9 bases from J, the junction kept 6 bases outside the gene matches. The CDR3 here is CASSEGTSGAGQYF. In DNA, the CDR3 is TGTGCCAGCAGTGAAGGGACTAGCGGCGCCGGGCAGTACTTC.

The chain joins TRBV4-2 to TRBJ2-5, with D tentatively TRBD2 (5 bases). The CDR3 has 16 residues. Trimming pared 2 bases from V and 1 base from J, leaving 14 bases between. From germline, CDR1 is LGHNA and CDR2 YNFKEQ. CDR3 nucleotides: TGTGCCAGCAGCCAACTCCCGGGAACTATCCAAGAGACCCAGTACTTC. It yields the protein CASSQLPGTIQETQYF.

The CDR3 DNA reads as TGTGCCAGCAGCTTCGCCGGAAAACTGTTTTTT. It translates to CASSFAGKLFF. The chain employs TRBV5-6 and TRBJ1-4, with D uncertain. The CDR3 consists of 11 residues. V was cut by 2 bases and J by 10 bases, with 6 bases left in between. Germline-derived CDR1 and CDR2 are SGHDT and YYEEEE. The whole variable domain, filled in from reference TRBV5-6 and TRBJ1-4, reads DAGVTQSPTHLIKTRGQQVTLRCSPKSGHDTVSWYQQALGQGPQFIFQYYEEEERQRGNFPDRFSGHQFPNYSSELNVNALLLGDSALYLCASSFAGKLFFGSGTQLSVL.

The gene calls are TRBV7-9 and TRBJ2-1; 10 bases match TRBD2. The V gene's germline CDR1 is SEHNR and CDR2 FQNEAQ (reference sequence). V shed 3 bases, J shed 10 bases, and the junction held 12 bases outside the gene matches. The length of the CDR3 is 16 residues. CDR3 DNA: TGTGCCAGCAGCTTCCACCTAGCGGGGGTCTACGGGGAGCAGTTCTTC. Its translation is CASSFHLAGVYGEQFF.

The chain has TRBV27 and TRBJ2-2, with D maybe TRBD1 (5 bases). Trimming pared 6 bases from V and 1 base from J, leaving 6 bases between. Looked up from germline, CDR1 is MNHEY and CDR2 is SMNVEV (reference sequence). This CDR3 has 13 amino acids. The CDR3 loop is CASRQGNTGELFF. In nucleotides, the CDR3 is TGTGCCAGCAGGCAGGGGAACACCGGGGAGCTGTTTTTT.

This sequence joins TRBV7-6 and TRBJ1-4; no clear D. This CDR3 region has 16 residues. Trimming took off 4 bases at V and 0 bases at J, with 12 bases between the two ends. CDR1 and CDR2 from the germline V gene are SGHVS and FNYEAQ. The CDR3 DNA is TGTGCCAGCAGCTGGGGTGGGAGTGCAACTAATGAAAAACTGTTTTTT. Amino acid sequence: CASSWGGSATNEKLFF.

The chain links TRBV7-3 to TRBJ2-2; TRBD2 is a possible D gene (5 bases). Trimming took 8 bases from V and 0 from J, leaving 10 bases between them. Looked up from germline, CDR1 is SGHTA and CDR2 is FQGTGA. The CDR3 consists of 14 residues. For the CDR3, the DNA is TGTGCCAGCTTAGAGGGTCCGAACACCGGGGAGCTGTTTTTT. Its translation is CASLEGPNTGELFF.

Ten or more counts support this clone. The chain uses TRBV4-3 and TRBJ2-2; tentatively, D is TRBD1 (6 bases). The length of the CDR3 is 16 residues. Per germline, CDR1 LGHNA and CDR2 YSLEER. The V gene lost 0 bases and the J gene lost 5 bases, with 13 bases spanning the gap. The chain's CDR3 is CASSQEGTGWTGELFF. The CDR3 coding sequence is TGCGCCAGCAGCCAAGAGGGAACAGGGTGGACCGGGGAGCTGTTTTTT.

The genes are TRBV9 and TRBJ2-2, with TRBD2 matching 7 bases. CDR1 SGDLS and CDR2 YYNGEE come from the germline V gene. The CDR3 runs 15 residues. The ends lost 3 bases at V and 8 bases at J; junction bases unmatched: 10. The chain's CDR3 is CASSARPSGAGELFF. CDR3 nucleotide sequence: TGTGCCAGCAGCGCCCGTCCCAGCGGGGCGGGGGAGCTGTTTTTT.

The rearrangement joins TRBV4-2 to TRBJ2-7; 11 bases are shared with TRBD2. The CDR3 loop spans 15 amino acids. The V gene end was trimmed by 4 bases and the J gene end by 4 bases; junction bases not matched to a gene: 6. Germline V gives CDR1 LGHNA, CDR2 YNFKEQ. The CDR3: CASSPMTSGIYEQYF. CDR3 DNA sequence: TGTGCCAGCAGCCCCATGACTAGCGGGATATACGAGCAGTACTTC.

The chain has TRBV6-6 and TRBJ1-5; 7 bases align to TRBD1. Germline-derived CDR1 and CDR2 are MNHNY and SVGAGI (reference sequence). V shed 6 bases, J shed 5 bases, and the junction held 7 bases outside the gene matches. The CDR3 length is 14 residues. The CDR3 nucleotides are TGTGCCAGCAGCCTGAGGGGGCAGGATCAGCCCCAGCATTTT. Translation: CASSLRGQDQPQHF.

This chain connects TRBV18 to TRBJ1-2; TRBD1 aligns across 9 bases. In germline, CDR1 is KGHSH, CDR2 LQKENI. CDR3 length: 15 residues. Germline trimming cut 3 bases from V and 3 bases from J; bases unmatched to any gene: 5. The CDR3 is CASSPPGQGDYGYTF. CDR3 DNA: TGTGCCAGCTCACCCCCGGGACAGGGAGACTATGGCTACACCTTC.

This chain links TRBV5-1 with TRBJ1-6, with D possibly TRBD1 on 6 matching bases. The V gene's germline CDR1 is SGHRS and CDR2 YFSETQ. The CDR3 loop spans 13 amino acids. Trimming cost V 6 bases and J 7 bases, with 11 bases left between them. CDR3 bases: TGCGCCAGCAACATAGACAGGAATTCACCCCTCCACTTT. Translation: CASNIDRNSPLHF.

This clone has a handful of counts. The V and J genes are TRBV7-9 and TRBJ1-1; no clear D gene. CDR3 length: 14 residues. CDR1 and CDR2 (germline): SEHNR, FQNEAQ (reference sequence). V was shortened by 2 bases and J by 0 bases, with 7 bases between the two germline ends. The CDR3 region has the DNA TGTGCCAGCAGCTTACTGGAGATGAACACTGAAGCTTTCTTT. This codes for CASSLLEMNTEAFF.

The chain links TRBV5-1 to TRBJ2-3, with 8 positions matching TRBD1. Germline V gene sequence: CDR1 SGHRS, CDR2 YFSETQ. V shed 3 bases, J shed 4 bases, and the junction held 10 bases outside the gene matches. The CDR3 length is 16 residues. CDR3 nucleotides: TGCGCCAGCAGCTCGTACCGGGACAGGAGCTCAGATACGCAGTATTTT. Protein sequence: CASSSYRDRSSDTQYF.

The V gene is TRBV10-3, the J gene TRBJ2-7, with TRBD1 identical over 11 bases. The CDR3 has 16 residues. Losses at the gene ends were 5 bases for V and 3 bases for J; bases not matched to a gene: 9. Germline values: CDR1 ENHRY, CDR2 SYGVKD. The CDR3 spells CAISTGQGALGYEQYF. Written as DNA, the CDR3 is TGTGCCATCAGTACTGGACAGGGGGCTTTAGGCTACGAGCAGTACTTC.

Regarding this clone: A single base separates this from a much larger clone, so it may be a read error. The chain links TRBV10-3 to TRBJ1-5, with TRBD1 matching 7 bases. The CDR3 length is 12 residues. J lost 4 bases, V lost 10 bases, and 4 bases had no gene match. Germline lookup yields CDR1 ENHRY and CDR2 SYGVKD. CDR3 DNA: TGTGCCACCCAGACAGGGAATCAGCCCCAGCATTTT. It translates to CATQTGNQPQHF.

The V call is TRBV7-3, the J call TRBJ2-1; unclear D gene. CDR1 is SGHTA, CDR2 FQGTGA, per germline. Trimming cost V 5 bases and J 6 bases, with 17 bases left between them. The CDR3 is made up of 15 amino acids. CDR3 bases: TGTGCCAGCAGCCTGCAACCGGTAGCAATCAATGAGCAGTTCTTC. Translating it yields CASSLQPVAINEQFF.

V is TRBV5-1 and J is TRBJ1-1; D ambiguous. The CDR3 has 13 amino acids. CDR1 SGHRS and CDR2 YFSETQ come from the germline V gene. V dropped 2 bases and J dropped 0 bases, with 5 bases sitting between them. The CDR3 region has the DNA TGCGCCAGCAGCTTTTCTTTGAACACTGAAGCTTTCTTT. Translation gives CASSFSLNTEAFF.

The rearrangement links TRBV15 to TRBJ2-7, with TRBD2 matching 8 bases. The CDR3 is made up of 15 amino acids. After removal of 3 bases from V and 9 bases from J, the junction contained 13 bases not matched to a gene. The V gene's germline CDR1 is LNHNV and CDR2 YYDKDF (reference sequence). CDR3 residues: CATSSGVSGAWVQYF. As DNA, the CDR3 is TGTGCCACCAGCAGTGGGGTTAGCGGGGCTTGGGTGCAGTACTTC.

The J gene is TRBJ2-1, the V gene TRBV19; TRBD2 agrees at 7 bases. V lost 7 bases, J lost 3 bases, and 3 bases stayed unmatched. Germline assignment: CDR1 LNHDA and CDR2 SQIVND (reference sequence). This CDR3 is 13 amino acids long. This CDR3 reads CASIGGGYNEQFF. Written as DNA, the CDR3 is TGTGCCAGTATTGGCGGGGGCTACAATGAGCAGTTCTTC.

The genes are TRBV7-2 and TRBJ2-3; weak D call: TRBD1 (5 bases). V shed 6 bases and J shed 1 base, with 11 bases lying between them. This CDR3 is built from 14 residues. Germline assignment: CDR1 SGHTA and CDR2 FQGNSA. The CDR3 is CASRSTRGTDTQYF. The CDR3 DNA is TGTGCCAGCAGATCGACCAGGGGCACAGATACGCAGTATTTT.

The CDR3 DNA reads as TGTGCCAGCAGTGAAAGGGGGCTTACGCAGTATTTT. The encoded protein is CASSERGLTQYF. The chain joins TRBV6-1 to TRBJ2-3, with 7 nucleotides matching TRBD1. The V gene end was trimmed by 2 bases and the J gene end by 8 bases; junction bases not matched to a gene: 1. Germline CDR1 and CDR2: MNHNS and SASEGT. This CDR3 spans 12 amino acids.

The CDR3 DNA sequence: TGTGCCAGCAGGATGAGTTTCCTCCTCTTTTCGGGACAGAGTCCCTCCTACGAGCAGTACTTC. Its protein is CASRMSFLLFSGQSPSYEQYF. J is TRBJ2-7 and V is TRBV28; 7 bases are shared with TRBD1. This CDR3 has 21 residues. J gave up 0 bases and V 6 bases, and 26 bases lay outside the gene matches. Germline V CDR1 and CDR2: MDHEN, SYDVKM.